The 21 T cell receptor beta chains in this list originate from one sample, sequenced in a study of CD8+ T cells in alopecia areata. It was cDNA, reverse transcribed from extracted RNA, that served as the sequencing template. The assay was immunoSEQ multiplex PCR, and TCRdb's table has in-frame clones only and misses some. The table has approximately 98,000 clones, approximately 63% seen once. Sample: CD8+ T cells sorted from blood. These receptors all come from a human donor in good health.

This clone was recorded many times. This rearrangement joins TRBV28 to TRBJ1-6, with 9 bases matching TRBD1. Germline-derived CDR1 and CDR2 are MDHEN and SYDVKM. The CDR3 contains 15 residues. V lost 5 bases, J lost 9 bases, and 8 bases stayed unmatched. The CDR3 DNA is TGTGCCAGCAGTCCCTCCCGGGACAGGGTTTCACCCCTCCACTTT. It codes for CASSPSRDRVSPLHF.

Concerning this clone: Other nucleotide sequences in the sample specify the same CDR3. The chain links TRBV5-6 to TRBJ2-5, with D perhaps matching TRBD1 or TRBD2 (6 bases each). With 4 bases removed from V and 5 bases from J, the gap between germline ends came to 18 bases. Germline lookup yields CDR1 SGHDT and CDR2 YYEEEE. CDR3 length equals 15 residues. The CDR3 sequence: CASSPRGGRQETQYF. CDR3 nucleotides: TGTGCCAGCAGCCCACGAGGGGGGCGCCAGGAGACCCAGTACTTC.

This clone came up a few times. The chain combines TRBV5-1 with TRBJ1-1; D is perhaps TRBD1 (6 bases). This CDR3 region has 14 residues. The germline CDR1 and CDR2 sequences are SGHRS and YFSETQ. V lost 1 base and J lost 8, with 15 bases in between. The CDR3 sequence is CASSLTGRDKEAFF. Written as DNA, the CDR3 is TGCGCCAGCAGCTTGACGGGTAGGGACAAAGAAGCTTTCTTT.

The genes are TRBV7-9 and TRBJ2-7, with D tentatively TRBD1 or TRBD2 (5 bases each). CDR3 length: 12 residues. In germline, CDR1 is SEHNR, CDR2 FQNEAQ (reference sequence). V dropped 6 bases and J dropped 9 bases, with 15 bases sitting between them. CDR3 residues: CASRRDLGGQYF. Here the CDR3 DNA reads TGTGCCAGCAGACGGGACCTCGGAGGGCAGTACTTC.

This clone came up a few times. V gene TRBV2 combines with J gene TRBJ1-3; D is ambiguous. Germline assignment: CDR1 SNHLY and CDR2 FYNNEI. V lost 2 bases to trimming and J lost 7 bases, with 15 bases between them. CDR3 length equals 15 residues. CDR3 in DNA: TGTGCCAGCAGTGAACCCGGGGTGATCGGTAACACCATATATTTT. Its protein product is CASSEPGVIGNTIYF.

This clone was seen a single time. The V call is TRBV5-1, the J call TRBJ2-7; TRBD2 matches at 8 bases. CDR1 is SGHRS, CDR2 YFSETQ, per germline. J gave up 3 bases and V 4 bases, and 6 bases lay outside the gene matches. The CDR3 sequence is 14 residues long. The CDR3 nucleotides read TGCGCCAGCAGCAAGGGACTAGATGTCTACGAGCAGTACTTC. Its translation is CASSKGLDVYEQYF.

This clone was detected a few times. The chain combines TRBV30 with TRBJ1-2; D is undetermined. Germline CDR1 reads GTSNPN; CDR2 reads SVGIG (reference sequence). CDR3 length: 13 amino acids. Trimming shortened V by 4 bases and J by 3 bases, and 12 bases separated the two germline ends. The DNA for the CDR3 is TGTGCCTGGATACGACCGCCCGACTATGGCTACACCTTC. Translation gives CAWIRPPDYGYTF.

J is TRBJ2-7 and V is TRBV5-6; 9 bases agree with TRBD1. The germline V gene has CDR1 SGHDT and CDR2 YYEEEE. Unmatched junction bases numbered 4, after V lost 1 base and J lost 5 bases. This CDR3 is built from 14 residues. CDR3 in DNA: TGTGCCAGCAGCTTGATACAGGGGGCCCACGAGCAGTACTTC. It specifies CASSLIQGAHEQYF.

This clone was seen a few times. The CDR3 DNA sequence: TGTGCCAGCAGCGTAGAGGGACACAGCTCTGGGGCCAACGTCCTGACTTTC. It specifies CASSVEGHSSGANVLTF. The rearrangement links TRBV9 to TRBJ2-6, with D possibly TRBD1 on 6 matching bases. In germline, CDR1 is SGDLS, CDR2 YYNGEE. This CDR3 region has 17 residues. The ends were cut back, 0 bases at V and 0 bases at J, with 10 bases in the middle.

The chain couples TRBV2 to TRBJ2-7, with D tentatively TRBD2 (5 bases). Germline CDR1 and CDR2: SNHLY and FYNNEI. This CDR3 comprises 15 residues. Deletions cut 3 bases from V and 4 bases from J, with 16 bases between. The DNA of the CDR3 is TGTGCCAGCAGTGATCGCCAGGTGGGAGCTTACGAGCAGTACTTC. It translates to CASSDRQVGAYEQYF.

The CDR3 here is CASSPRGGETEAFF. The CDR3 bases are TGTGCCAGCAGTCCGAGGGGGGGCGAGACTGAAGCTTTCTTT. This chain connects TRBV6-5 to TRBJ1-1; D possibly corresponds to TRBD1 (6 bases). The CDR3 extends over 14 amino acids. The V end lost 5 bases, the J end lost 5 bases, and 15 bases lay between the germline ends. CDR1 and CDR2 from the germline V gene are MNHEY and SVGAGI.

The chain employs TRBV9 and TRBJ2-7; the D gene is possibly TRBD1 (6 bases). The CDR3 consists of 16 residues. V lost 1 base to trimming and J lost 0 bases, with 14 bases between them. Germline values: CDR1 SGDLS, CDR2 YYNGEE. The CDR3 region has the DNA TGTGCCAGCAGCGTACAGCCAGGGGCTGGCTCCTACGAGCAGTACTTC. Translation gives CASSVQPGAGSYEQYF.

On this clone itself: This sample also contains other DNA sequences that code for the same CDR3. The CDR3 DNA reads TGTGCCAGCAGCGTAGTAGGAGATACGCAGTATTTT. This encodes CASSVVGDTQYF. The chain links TRBV9 to TRBJ2-3; D not resolved. V was trimmed by 0 bases and J by 5 bases, leaving 4 bases between them. CDR3 length: 12 residues. Per the germline V gene, CDR1 is SGDLS and CDR2 is YYNGEE.

The chain recombines TRBV7-3 with TRBJ2-1; perhaps D is TRBD1 or TRBD2 (5 bases each). Trimming took off 6 bases at V and 10 bases at J, with 13 bases between the two ends. This CDR3 contains 12 residues. Germline V gives CDR1 SGHTA, CDR2 FQGTGA. CDR3 residues: CASSPTGTEQFF. The CDR3 nucleotides are TGTGCCAGCAGTCCAACCGGGACCGAGCAGTTCTTC.

This chain joins TRBV27 and TRBJ1-1; tentatively, D is TRBD1 (5 bases). V was cut by 5 bases and J by 0 bases, with 10 bases left in between. The germline CDR1 and CDR2 sequences are MNHEY and SMNVEV (reference sequence). The CDR3 is 14 residues long. CDR3 protein: CASSPLQVNTEAFF. CDR3 DNA: TGTGCCAGCAGTCCCCTACAGGTGAACACTGAAGCTTTCTTT.

The chain joins TRBV15 to TRBJ1-5; unclear D gene. The CDR3 length is 12 residues. Germline values: CDR1 LNHNV, CDR2 YYDKDF (reference sequence). The ends were cut back, 2 bases at V and 3 bases at J, with 2 bases in the middle. This CDR3 is CATSRFNQPQHF. CDR3 sequence (DNA): TGTGCCACCAGCAGATTCAATCAGCCCCAGCATTTT.

The chain employs TRBV13 and TRBJ1-1, with 9 bases lining up with TRBD1. The CDR3 has 17 residues. In germline, CDR1 is PRHDT, CDR2 FYEKMQ (reference sequence). With V trimmed by 4 bases and J by 0 bases, 9 bases remained unmatched. Here the CDR3 DNA reads TGTGCCAGCAGCTCGAGGACAGGGGACTTAATGAACACTGAAGCTTTCTTT. This sequence encodes CASSSRTGDLMNTEAFF.

The J gene is TRBJ2-6, the V gene TRBV9; D gene unclear. The germline V gene encodes CDR1 SGDLS and CDR2 YYNGEE. V lost 3 bases, J lost 0 bases, and 4 bases lay in between. The CDR3 runs to 14 residues. CDR3 protein: CASSASSGANVLTF. As DNA, the CDR3 is TGTGCCAGCAGCGCTAGCTCTGGGGCCAACGTCCTGACTTTC. Looking up the rest from reference TRBV9 and TRBJ2-6 gives the full variable domain: DSGVTQTPKHLITATGQRVTLRCSPRSGDLSVYWYQQSLDQGLQFLIQYYNGEERAKGNILERFSAQQFPDLHSELNLSSLELGDSALYFCASSASSGANVLTFGAGSRLTVL.

The CDR3 spells CASSLGIGTDEQYF. The CDR3 DNA is TGTGCCAGCAGCTTAGGAATTGGGACAGACGAGCAGTACTTC. This chain connects TRBV13 to TRBJ2-7, with 7 bases aligning to TRBD1. The ends lost 0 bases at V and 5 bases at J; junction bases unmatched: 4. The V gene's germline CDR1 is PRHDT and CDR2 FYEKMQ (reference sequence). The CDR3 has 14 residues.

The rearrangement uses TRBV29-1 and TRBJ1-3; a possible D gene is TRBD1 (5 bases). Trimming removed 4 bases at V and 3 bases at J, with 13 bases between. CDR1 and CDR2 (germline): SQVTM, ANQGSEA. The CDR3 consists of 14 residues. The CDR3 spells CSVGGVGDGNTIYF. The CDR3, as DNA: TGCAGCGTTGGAGGGGTAGGAGATGGAAACACCATATATTTT.

This chain joins TRBV27 and TRBJ2-3; TRBD1 might be the D (5 bases). The CDR3 sequence is 11 residues long. Trimming left V 6 bases short and J 5 bases short, with 6 bases between. From germline, CDR1 is MNHEY and CDR2 SMNVEV (reference sequence). Written as DNA, the CDR3 is TGTGCCAGCAGCCAGGGAGATACGCAGTATTTT. Protein product: CASSQGDTQYF.